These 26 T cell receptor beta chains were all obtained from the same sample, sequenced in a study of regulatory T cells in long-lasting Graves disease. HTBI primers from iRepertoire and Arm-PCR of CDR3 regions yielded the TCR beta libraries. MiXCR was run by TCRdb on the multiplex PCR reads, yielding one entry per CDR3 protein. Here the sample spans more than 450,000 distinct CDR3 sequences, under 20% being singletons. This sample's time point: newly diagnosed GD, antithyroid drugs for less than 3 months. Scientists built the TCR library using RNA that was extracted from PBMCs. These data were also filed under a second study, of T cells in Graves' hyperthyroidism and ophthalmopathy.

Here the sequenced sample was peripheral blood mononuclear cells (PBMCs), taken at new diagnosis, from a patient treated with antithyroid drugs. The receptors originated from a man in his forties or fifties with Graves disease.

In its sample, this clonotype was seen many times. This chain links TRBV28 with TRBJ2-6; TRBD1 agrees at 9 bases. Germline-derived CDR1 and CDR2 are MDHEN and SYDVKM. The length of the CDR3 is 16 residues. Trimming took 6 bases from V and 3 from J; bases not matched to a gene: 6. This CDR3 is CASRLQGARGANVLTF. Written as DNA, the CDR3 is TGTGCCAGCAGGCTACAGGGGGCGCGTGGGGCCAACGTCCTGACTTTC.

This clonotype was seen many times. The chain recombines TRBV10-3 with TRBJ2-7; 9 bases match TRBD1. Germline V gives CDR1 ENHRY, CDR2 SYGVKD. CDR3 size: 12 residues. V lost 10 bases to trimming and J lost 4 bases; unmatched junction nucleotides: 5. CDR3 in amino acids: CATRDRVYEQYF. DNA for the CDR3: TGTGCCACCCGGGACAGGGTTTACGAGCAGTACTTC.

The V gene is TRBV20-1, the J gene TRBJ2-4; TRBD2 matches 7 bases. This CDR3 has 14 amino acids. CDR1 DFQATT and CDR2 SNEGSKA come from the germline V gene (reference sequence). The CDR3 spells CTGVGAGNSDIQYF. Written as DNA, the CDR3 is TGCACGGGGGTTGGAGCGGGAAATTCTGACATTCAGTACTTC.

The J gene is TRBJ1-2, the V gene TRBV28; weak D call: TRBD1 (5 bases). CDR1 and CDR2 (germline): MDHEN, SYDVKM. The CDR3 length is 13 residues. The ends were cut back, 6 bases at V and 8 bases at J, with 16 bases in the middle. CDR3 DNA sequence: TGTGCCAGCAGGCATTCCCGGGGCAGGGGCTACACCTTC. Its translation is CASRHSRGRGYTF.

Ten or more counts support this clonotype. The rearrangement uses TRBV12-3 or TRBV12-4 and TRBJ2-1, with 8 bases lining up with TRBD2. The CDR3 covers 15 residues. With V trimmed by 5 bases and J by 5 bases, 8 bases remained unmatched. The chain's CDR3 is CASSASGRANNEQFF. In nucleotides, the CDR3 is TGTGCCAGCAGTGCAAGCGGGAGAGCAAACAATGAGCAGTTCTTC.

This clonotype has more than one count but fewer than ten. The chain joins TRBV28 to TRBJ1-6; possible D gene TRBD1, 5 bases. The V end was cut by 4 bases, the J end by 4 bases, with 20 bases between. The length of the CDR3 is 18 residues. Germline loops: CDR1 MDHEN, CDR2 SYDVKM. The CDR3 nucleotides read TGTGCCAGCAGTTCCCGTGGCGGACAAGTTTCATATAATTCACCCCTCCACTTT. Protein sequence: CASSSRGGQVSYNSPLHF. Combining the CDR3 with reference TRBV28 and TRBJ1-6 gives the whole variable domain DVKVTQSSRYLVKRTGEKVFLECVQDMDHENMFWYRQDPGLGLRLIYFSYDVKMKEKGDIPEGYSVSREKKERFSLILESASTNQTSMYLCASSSRGGQVSYNSPLHFGNGTRLTVT.

Comments on this clonotype: This may be a read error: a much more frequent sequence differs by one nucleotide. The chain joins TRBV28 to TRBJ2-5; 11 nucleotides match TRBD1. CDR1 and CDR2 (germline): MDHEN, SYDVKM. The junction had 5 bases not matched to a gene; V was cut back by 3 bases and J by 5 bases. This CDR3 region has 15 residues. This CDR3 is CASSFPDRGRETQYF. For the CDR3, the DNA is TGTGCCAGCAGTTTCCCGGACAGGGGGCGGGAGACCCAGTACTTC.

This clonotype was found many times. The chain has TRBV30 and TRBJ2-1; unclear D gene. This CDR3 comprises 13 residues. Looked up from germline, CDR1 is GTSNPN and CDR2 is SVGIG (reference sequence). The V end lost 2 bases, the J end lost 8 bases, and 13 bases lay between the germline ends. In nucleotides, the CDR3 is TGTGCCTGGAGTATCACAAGCGACCATGAGCAGTTCTTC. This encodes CAWSITSDHEQFF.

The table lists this clonotype with a few counts. The rearrangement uses TRBV10-2 and TRBJ1-4; the D is unclear. The germline V gene has CDR1 WSHSY and CDR2 SAAADI. V lost 0 bases and J lost 11, with 7 bases in between. The length of the CDR3 is 12 residues. The CDR3 sequence: CASSESGSKLFF. CDR3 nucleotide sequence: TGCGCCAGCAGTGAGTCGGGGAGCAAACTGTTTTTT.

The J gene is TRBJ1-3, the V gene TRBV9; D call uncertain. The CDR3 length is 17 residues. Germline V lookup: CDR1 SGDLS, CDR2 YYNGEE. V lost 0 bases and J lost 0, with 13 bases in between. The CDR3 DNA sequence: TGTGCCAGCAGCGTAGCTTTCCCGAGCTCCTCTGGAAACACCATATATTTT. Encoded protein: CASSVAFPSSSGNTIYF.

This clonotype occurred many times. The V gene is TRBV28, the J gene TRBJ2-7, with TRBD2 matching over 12 bases. This CDR3 contains 14 residues. Per germline, CDR1 MDHEN and CDR2 SYDVKM. The CDR3 sequence: CASSLSSGRAHGVV. CDR3 DNA: TGTGCCAGCAGTTTATCTAGCGGGAGGGCCCATGGGGTTGTC.

This clonotype was seen a handful of times. J is TRBJ2-1 and V is TRBV9; 9 bases are a match to TRBD2. The germline V gene has CDR1 SGDLS and CDR2 YYNGEE. With 0 bases clipped from V and 6 bases from J, the junction kept 4 bases outside the gene matches. CDR3 length: 15 amino acids. CDR3 DNA: TGTGCCAGCAGCGTAGTAGCGGGAGTAAGCAATGAGCAGTTCTTC. This sequence encodes CASSVVAGVSNEQFF.

As concerns this clonotype: A much more abundant neighbour one base away suggests this may be a read error. The chain joins TRBV3-1 to TRBJ1-2, with D maybe TRBD1 (5 bases). The CDR3 has 16 amino acids. The germline V gene encodes CDR1 LGHDT and CDR2 YNNKEL (reference sequence). The CDR3 region has the DNA TGTGCCAGCAGCCAAGAGTCGGGGCAGGTCTACTATGGCTGCACCTTC. Its translation is CASSQESGQVYYGCTF.

This clonotype showed up many times. The V call is TRBV12-3 or TRBV12-4, the J call TRBJ2-5; the D call may be TRBD1 or TRBD2 (5 bases each). V was trimmed by 5 bases and J by 8 bases, leaving 18 bases between them. There are 14 residues in the CDR3. DNA for the CDR3: TGTGCCAGCAGTCCGGGACGGCTCGGAGGTACCCAGTACTTC. Its translation is CASSPGRLGGTQYF.

Of note for this clonotype: One end of the junction does not line up with germline, which may come from a read error. J is TRBJ2-3 and V is TRBV9, with D hard to call. Germline assignment: CDR1 SGDLS and CDR2 YYNGEE. The CDR3 spans 15 residues. DNA for the CDR3: TGTGCCAGCAGCCCGCGCCTTTGTTGCACAGATACGCGGTATTTT. Its protein is CASSPRLCCTDTRYF.

The chain recombines TRBV3-1 with TRBJ2-2; TRBD2 agrees at 10 bases. Germline values: CDR1 LGHDT, CDR2 YNNKEL (reference sequence). J lost 4 bases, V lost 0 bases, and 5 bases had no gene match. The CDR3 totals 17 residues. The CDR3 spells CASSQDRGTSATGELFF. CDR3 bases: TGTGCCAGCAGCCAAGATCGCGGGACTAGCGCCACCGGGGAGCTGTTTTTT.

This clonotype was counted many times. The chain couples TRBV28 to TRBJ2-1; 8 bases align to TRBD1. The ends lost 4 bases at V and 6 bases at J; junction bases unmatched: 8. The germline gives CDR1 MDHEN, CDR2 SYDVKM. The CDR3 has 15 residues. CDR3 residues: CASSSNPGQVNEQFF. The CDR3 DNA reads as TGTGCCAGCAGTTCTAACCCGGGACAGGTCAATGAGCAGTTCTTC.

V is TRBV20-1 and J is TRBJ1-3, with 7 bases lining up with TRBD1. Trimming at V came to 6 bases and at J to 3 bases, leaving 14 bases not matched to a gene. Germline CDR1 DFQATT, CDR2 SNEGSKA (reference sequence). The CDR3 loop spans 16 amino acids. The CDR3 region is CSARGTAKEGGNTIYF. The CDR3 nucleotides are TGCAGTGCACGCGGGACAGCCAAGGAAGGTGGAAACACCATATATTTT.

The chain recombines TRBV12-3 or TRBV12-4 with TRBJ2-1; 7 bases align to TRBD2. The CDR3 runs 15 residues. The V gene end was trimmed by 3 bases and the J gene end by 7 bases; junction bases not matched to a gene: 9. CDR3 sequence: CASSLALAEGNEQFF. The CDR3 region has the DNA TGTGCCAGCAGTTTGGCTCTAGCGGAGGGTAATGAGCAGTTCTTC.

This clonotype showed up many times. V usage is TRBV27 and J usage is TRBJ2-3; D not resolved. V lost 5 bases to trimming and J lost 2 bases, with 11 bases between them. From germline, CDR1 is MNHEY and CDR2 SMNVEV (reference sequence). This CDR3 spans 14 amino acids. CDR3 region: CASSERSITDTQYF. DNA for the CDR3: TGTGCCAGCAGTGAACGGAGCATCACAGATACGCAGTATTTT.

The chain joins TRBV28 to TRBJ2-2; a weak D match, TRBD2 (6 bases). This CDR3 contains 14 residues. Germline V lookup: CDR1 MDHEN, CDR2 SYDVKM. V lost 8 bases and J 4 bases, leaving 14 bases between the germline ends. The CDR3 DNA is TGTGCCAGCGGTCGGGAGTGGGGCACCGGGGAGCTGTTTTTT. Encoded protein: CASGREWGTGELFF.

This clonotype was seen a few times. The chain recombines TRBV28 with TRBJ1-5; the D is unclear. Trimming took 5 bases from V and 9 from J, leaving 14 bases between them. CDR3 length: 13 amino acids. CDR1 MDHEN and CDR2 SYDVKM come from the germline V gene. For the CDR3, the DNA is TGTGCCAGCAGTCCCGTGGGCCTCCCGCCCCAGCATTTT. Translating gives CASSPVGLPPQHF.

A word on this clonotype: This sequence may be a read error, since a much larger clone differs from it by one base. V gene TRBV27 combines with J gene TRBJ1-6; the D is unclear. Germline CDR1 MNHEY, CDR2 SMNVEV (reference sequence). V lost 3 bases and J lost 9, with 27 bases in between. The length of the CDR3 is 19 residues. The CDR3 protein is CASSLRPQDGVNHSSPLHF. Here the CDR3 DNA reads TGTGCCAGCAGTTTGCGGCCACAAGATGGGGTTAATCATAGTTCACCCCTCCACTTT.

This clonotype was seen at least ten times. The rearrangement uses TRBV7-3 and TRBJ2-3; 7 bases agree with TRBD2. V lost 5 bases and J lost 5; bases outside the gene matches: 10. Germline assignment: CDR1 SGHTA and CDR2 FQGTGA. The CDR3 runs 15 residues. CDR3 amino acids: CASSPSPSGIDTQYF. CDR3 bases: TGTGCCAGCAGCCCCAGTCCTAGCGGTATAGATACGCAGTATTTT.

This clonotype was found many times. This chain uses TRBV12-3 or TRBV12-4 with TRBJ2-7, with 9 bases matching TRBD2. The CDR3 length is 13 residues. V lost 3 bases to trimming and J lost 6 bases; unmatched junction nucleotides: 3. CDR3 nucleotide sequence: TGTGCCAGCAGTTTCCAACTAGCGGGCGAGCAGTACTTC. Its translation is CASSFQLAGEQYF.

This clonotype was counted only a few times. This chain connects TRBV20-1 to TRBJ1-5; D not certain. Trimming left V 6 bases short and J 3 bases short, with 15 bases between. The CDR3 runs to 14 residues. Per the germline V gene, CDR1 is DFQATT and CDR2 is SNEGSKA (reference sequence). CDR3 coding DNA: TGCAGTGCCGTCTCTGGGCAGTTCAATCAGCCCCAGCATTTT. Translated: CSAVSGQFNQPQHF.